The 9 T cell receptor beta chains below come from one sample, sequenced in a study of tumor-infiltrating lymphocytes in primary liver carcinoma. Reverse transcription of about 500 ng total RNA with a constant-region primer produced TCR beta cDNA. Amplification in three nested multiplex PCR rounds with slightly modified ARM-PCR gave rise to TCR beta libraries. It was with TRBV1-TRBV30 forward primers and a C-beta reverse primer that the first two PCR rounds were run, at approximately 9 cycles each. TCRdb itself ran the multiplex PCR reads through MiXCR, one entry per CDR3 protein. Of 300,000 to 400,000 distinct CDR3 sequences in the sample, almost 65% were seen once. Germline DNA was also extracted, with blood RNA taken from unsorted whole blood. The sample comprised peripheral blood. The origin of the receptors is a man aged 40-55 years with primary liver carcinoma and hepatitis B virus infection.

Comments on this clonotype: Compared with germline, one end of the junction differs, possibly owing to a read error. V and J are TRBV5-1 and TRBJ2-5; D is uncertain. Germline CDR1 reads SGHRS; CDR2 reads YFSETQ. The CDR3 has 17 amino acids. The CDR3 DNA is TGCGCCAGCAGCTCCCTCCCCCTCAGTTCGGGTCAAGAGACCCAGTATTTC. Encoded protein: CASSSLPLSSGQETQYF.

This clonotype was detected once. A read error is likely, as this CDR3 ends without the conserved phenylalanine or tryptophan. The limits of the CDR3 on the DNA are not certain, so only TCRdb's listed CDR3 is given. This CDR3 reads CASSLVFDFPQETRYI. V gene TRBV11-2 combines with J gene TRBJ2-5. Germline loops: CDR1 SGHAT, CDR2 FQNNGV. The CDR3 is made up of 16 amino acids, end residues included.

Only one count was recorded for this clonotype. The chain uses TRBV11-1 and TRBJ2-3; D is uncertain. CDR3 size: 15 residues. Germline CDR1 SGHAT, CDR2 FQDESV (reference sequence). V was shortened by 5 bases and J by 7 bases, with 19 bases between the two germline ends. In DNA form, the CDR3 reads TGTGCCAGCAGCGAAGACGGGTGTTTGACATATACGCAGTATTTT. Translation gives CASSEDGCLTYTQYF.

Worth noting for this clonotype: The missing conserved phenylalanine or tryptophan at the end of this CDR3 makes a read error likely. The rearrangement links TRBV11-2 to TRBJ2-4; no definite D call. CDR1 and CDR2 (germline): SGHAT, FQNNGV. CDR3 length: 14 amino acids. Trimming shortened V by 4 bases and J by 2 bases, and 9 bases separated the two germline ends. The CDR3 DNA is TGTGCCAGCAGCTCCCGCCTATCCAAAAACATTCAGTACCTC. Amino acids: CASSSRLSKNIQYL.

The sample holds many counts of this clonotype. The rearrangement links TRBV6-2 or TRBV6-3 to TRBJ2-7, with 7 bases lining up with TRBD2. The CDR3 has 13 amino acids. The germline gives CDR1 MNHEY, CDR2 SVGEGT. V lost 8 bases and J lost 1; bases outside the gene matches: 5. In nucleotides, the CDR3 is TGTGCCAGCCGGGCTAGCGGATCCTACGAGCAGTACTTC. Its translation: CASRASGSYEQYF.

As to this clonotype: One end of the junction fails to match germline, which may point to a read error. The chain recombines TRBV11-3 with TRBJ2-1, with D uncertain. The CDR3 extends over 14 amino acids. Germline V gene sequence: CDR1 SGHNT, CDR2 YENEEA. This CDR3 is CASSQWSSYNEQLF. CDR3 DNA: TGTGCCAGCAGCCAATGGAGCTCCTACAATGAGCAGTTATTC.

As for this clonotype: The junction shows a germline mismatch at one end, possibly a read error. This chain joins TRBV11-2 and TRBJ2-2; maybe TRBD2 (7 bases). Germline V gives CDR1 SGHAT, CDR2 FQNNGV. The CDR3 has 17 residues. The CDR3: CVSSQGGGGANTGELFF. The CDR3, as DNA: TGTGTCAGCAGCCAAGGGGGGGGCGGGGCGAACACCGGGGAGCTGTTTTTT.

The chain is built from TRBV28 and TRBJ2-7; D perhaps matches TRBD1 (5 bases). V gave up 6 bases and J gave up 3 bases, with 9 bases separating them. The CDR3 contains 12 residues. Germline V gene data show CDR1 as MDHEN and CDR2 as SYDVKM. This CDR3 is CASRQENYEQYF. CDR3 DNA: TGTGCCAGCAGACAGGAGAACTACGAGCAGTACTTC.

CDR3 residues: CASSPGVAGGKYF. The CDR3 coding sequence is TGTGCCAGCAGCCCTGGGGTAGCGGGAGGCAAGTATTTT. The chain has TRBV14 and TRBJ2-3; 10 nucleotides line up with TRBD2. The CDR3 sequence is 13 residues long. Germline V gene lookup returns CDR1 SGHDN and CDR2 FVKESK. Unmatched junction bases numbered 8, after V lost 4 bases and J lost 13 bases. Looking up the rest from reference TRBV14 and TRBJ2-3 gives the full variable domain: EAGVTQFPSHSVIEKGQTVTLRCDPISGHDNLYWYRRVMGKEIKFLLHFVKESKQDESGMPNNRFLAERTGGTYSTLKVQPAELEDSGVYFCASSPGVAGGKYFGPGTRLTVL.